This T cell receptor beta chain originates from a study of response to subunit inactivated influenza vaccine listed by TCRdb under 2018. About the investigation overall: The study used deep quantitative T cell receptor repertoire profiling to track responses to a trivalent subunit inactivated influenza vaccine.

This clonotype turned up a few times. What antigen it recognizes has not been identified. The sample holds no much larger clone one base away, and base qualities are not on file. Receptors were amplified or captured by RT-PCR. The sequencer was an Illumina HiSeq 2500. TCRdb reran the public reads through fastp at Q25 and MiXCR, keeping productive beta chains. Here each entry gathers all rows of one CDR3 protein and keeps the most common genes and DNA. The table for this sample lists some 600,000 distinct CDR3 sequences; 13% to 15% of them were counted only once. The ten largest clones add up to 7.6% of the sample. Summary of the overall study and its limitations: The authors proposed that each seasonal influenza vaccination may bring in only a limited number of new T cells.

The input for sequencing was PBMCs from blood, taken about 14 days before vaccination. This receptor was obtained from a man aged 45-60 years who received an inactivated influenza vaccine. Donor details come from another sample of the same person, matched by shared clones.

CDR3 reads: CATSDPWTYEQYF. Read as DNA, the sequence is TGTGCCACCAGTGATCCCTGGACCTACGAGCAGTACTTC. The sequence joins TRBV24-1 to TRBJ2-7, with the D gene not confidently named. The CDR3 has 13 amino acids, counting the end cysteine and phenylalanine. The only DNA kept is the CDR3, 39 bases in frame from the first base. CDR1 and CDR2 are read off the germline V gene as KGHDR and SFDVKD. The V end loses 3 bases and the J end loses 2 bases, and a stretch of 7 bases separates them.